This is a list of T cell receptor beta chains from one sample in a study of shared clonotypes between healthy human individuals. Generated by immunoSEQ multiplex PCR, the TCRdb table keeps only in-frame clones and is missing some. The table includes 1.5 million to 2.5 million clones, approximately 94% detected once. Source material: naive CD8+ T cells sorted from blood. Receptors originate from a man in his late teens or twenties in good health. CDR3s include the opening cysteine and the closing phenylalanine or tryptophan. The order of the fields is CDR3 DNA, CDR3 protein, D gene, V gene, J gene, CDR3 length. D genes are given only for firm matches.

DNA: TGTGCCAGCAGCGAGCCGGGGACAGAAGAGCAGTATTTT
CDR3: CASSEPGTEEQYF
D: TRBD1
V: TRBV11-3
J: TRBJ2-3
length: 13

DNA: TGTGCCAGCAGCCCGGGACAGGGCGACTACGAGCAGTACTTC
CDR3: CASSPGQGDYEQYF
D: TRBD1
V: TRBV7-9
J: TRBJ2-7
length: 14

DNA: TGTGCCAGCAGCCCCCTGGGGACTTACTATGGCTACACCTTC
CDR3: CASSPLGTYYGYTF
D: .
V: TRBV11-2
J: TRBJ1-2
length: 14

DNA: TGTGCCAGCAGCCGCCCACAGGGGGCGAACACCGGGGAGCTGTTTTTT
CDR3: CASSRPQGANTGELFF
D: TRBD1
V: TRBV14
J: TRBJ2-2
length: 16

DNA: TGCGCCAGCAGCCAAGAACAGGGAGTCGAGACCCAGTACTTC
CDR3: CASSQEQGVETQYF
D: .
V: TRBV4-1
J: TRBJ2-5
length: 14

DNA: TGTGCCAGCAGCTTACGCTTGGGACAGGGGAGTCCGTACTTC
CDR3: CASSLRLGQGSPYF
D: TRBD1
V: TRBV7-9
J: TRBJ2-7
length: 14

DNA: TGTGCCTGGAGCGAGGGGGCAGGGGGCAATCAGCCCCAGCATTTT
CDR3: CAWSEGAGGNQPQHF
D: TRBD1
V: TRBV30
J: TRBJ1-5
length: 15

DNA: TGTGCCAGCAGCTTAGGCGTCGGATCCTTTGAGCAGTACTTC
CDR3: CASSLGVGSFEQYF
D: .
V: TRBV13
J: TRBJ2-7
length: 14

DNA: TGTGCCAGCAGAGGGACAGGGGTTGAGAATTCACCCCTCCACTTT
CDR3: CASRGTGVENSPLHF
D: TRBD1
V: TRBV6-6
J: TRBJ1-6
length: 15

DNA: TGTGCCAGCAGCCCGGAGAGACAGGGTGACGGGGAGCTGTTTTTT
CDR3: CASSPERQGDGELFF
D: TRBD1
V: TRBV7-9
J: TRBJ2-2
length: 15